The source of this T cell receptor beta chain is a study of T cell repertoires in cytomegalovirus infection. Study-level findings and limits: HLA-C-restricted, CMV-specific TCR beta clonotypes were dominant ex vivo.

V was shortened by 6 bases and J by 5 bases, with 21 bases between the two germline ends. Per germline, CDR1 MDHEN and CDR2 SYDVKM. CDR3 size: 16 residues. TCRdb processed the reads anew with MiXCR; each CDR3 protein has one entry. The data show approximately 550,000 distinct CDR3 sequences, with 15% to 20% seen just once and 20% to 30% held by the top ten. This clonotype was detected only a few times. No antigen is known for it. The sample comprised CD8+ T cells from PBMCs. V and J are TRBV28 and TRBJ2-3; D may be TRBD2 (7 bases). The clonotype was recovered from a human donor in good health (CMV status not recorded). Some clones in this sample may be carry-over from other donors' samples. This chain's CDR3 is CASRHPTTGRGDTQYF. For the CDR3, the DNA is TGTGCCAGCAGACACCCCACTACAGGGAGGGGAGATACGCAGTATTTT.